This T cell receptor (beta chain) originates from a study of neurological immune-mediated disorders. Notes on the study in general: For the multiple sclerosis repertoire cluster, no association with any clinical or MRI feature was found.

5'RACE generated cDNA with 10-nucleotide random UMIs. Each sequencing run yielded over 160 million TCR-beta sequences from 15-18 subjects. TCRdb fed the 5' RACE reads into MiXCR, producing one record per CDR3 protein. The table has tens of thousands of distinct CDR3 sequences, around 5.1% seen once. This clonotype has a count of ten or more. Its antigen is still unknown. This TCR came from a human donor with multiple sclerosis. The donor label of this sample is uncertain. The sample consisted of PBMCs.

Written as DNA, the CDR3 is TGTGCCAGCAGCTTGGGACGGGGGGGAAGGTGGGCCAAAAACATTCAGTACTTC. It specifies CASSLGRGGRWAKNIQYF. This chain uses TRBV11-2 with TRBJ2-4; the match to TRBD2 covers 8 bases. Germline CDR1 SGHAT, CDR2 FQNNGV. V was clipped by 3 bases and J by 1 base; unmatched bases: 11. The CDR3 covers 18 residues.